Below are 14 T cell receptor beta chains sequenced from a single sample in a study of blood T cells in healthy people across ages. PCR was performed a second time for roughly 7 to 11 cycles using a sample-barcoded 5' primer and a J-beta primer mix. Each CDR3 protein gets one entry after TCRdb re-called the 5' RACE reads with MiXCR. Of 1.5 million to 2 million distinct CDR3 sequences in the sample, approximately 30% were seen once. The sequenced sample was blood. The receptor set was obtained from a woman in her 30s in good health.

The chain links TRBV21-1 to TRBJ2-3; TRBD1 reflects the table's D call only, with no check against the DNA. TRBV21-1 is a pseudogene. This CDR3 spans 15 amino acids. CDR3 nucleotide sequence: TGTGCCACCAGAACAGGGGGCGCGATCACAGATACGCAGTATTTT. Translation: CATRTGGAITDTQYF.

The gene calls are TRBV7-3 and TRBJ1-1, with 8 bases aligning to TRBD1. The CDR3 spans 13 residues. Trimming at V came to 5 bases and at J to 6 bases, leaving 5 bases not matched to a gene. CDR1 is SGHTA and CDR2 is FQGTGA in the germline V gene. CDR3 sequence reads: CASSTGQGSEAFF. CDR3 in DNA: TGTGCCAGCAGCACCGGACAGGGCTCTGAAGCTTTCTTT.

This sequence joins TRBV12-3 or TRBV12-4 and TRBJ1-1; weak D call: TRBD1 (5 bases). Trimming cost V 6 bases and J 5 bases, with 10 bases left between them. CDR3 size: 12 residues. CDR3 residues: CASRPQGTEAFF. CDR3 nucleotide sequence: TGTGCCAGCAGGCCTCAGGGAACTGAAGCTTTCTTT.

The rearrangement uses TRBV28 and TRBJ1-2, with a possible D match to TRBD1 (6 bases). V lost 8 bases, J lost 3 bases, and 10 bases lay in between. CDR3 size: 12 residues. The germline V gene encodes CDR1 MDHEN and CDR2 SYDVKM. This CDR3 is CASLGGDYGYTF. CDR3 bases: TGTGCCAGCCTGGGGGGCGACTATGGCTACACCTTC.

V and J are TRBV12-5 and TRBJ1-1; TRBD1 might be the D (6 bases). Trimming removed 0 bases at V and 5 bases at J, with 13 bases between. Germline V gene lookup returns CDR1 LGHNT and CDR2 FRNRAP. The CDR3 contains 15 residues. The CDR3 reads CASGLVSTGRTEAFF. CDR3 bases: TGTGCTAGTGGTTTGGTATCCACAGGGAGAACTGAAGCTTTCTTT.

Regarding this clonotype: A much larger clone lies a single base off, so this may be a read error. The chain uses TRBV28 and TRBJ2-1, with D possibly matching TRBD1 (6 bases). Germline CDR1 is MDHEN and CDR2 is SYDVKM. Trimming pared 6 bases from V and 10 bases from J, leaving 22 bases between. This CDR3 comprises 15 residues. The CDR3 DNA reads TGTGCCAGCAGGGGGATTAGGCAGGGGACGTACGAGCAGTTCTTC. Its translation: CASRGIRQGTYEQFF.

This clonotype turned up a few times. One junction end does not reproduce the germline sequence, and a read error may be involved. Written as DNA, the CDR3 is TGTGCCGGCAGTTCCTTTTTCTCTGGGGCCAACGTCCTGACTTTC. It is translated as CAGSSFFSGANVLTF. The chain joins TRBV6-5 to TRBJ2-6; D call uncertain. Germline V lookup: CDR1 MNHEY, CDR2 SVGAGI. The CDR3 sequence is 15 residues long.

This clonotype has only a few counts. This chain connects TRBV21-1 to TRBJ2-7; TRBD1 is the table's D call and was not checked against the DNA. TRBV21-1 is listed as a pseudogene. The CDR3 length is 16 residues. Written as DNA, the CDR3 is TGTGCCAGCAGCAAAAATTATCGAGGACAGGGGTACGAGCAGTACTTC. It encodes CASSKNYRGQGYEQYF.

This clonotype was observed a handful of times. CDR3 residues: CASSVEGRPWETQYF. The CDR3 DNA sequence: TGTGCCAGCAGCGTAGAGGGACGGCCGTGGGAGACCCAGTACTTC. The chain carries TRBV9 and TRBJ2-5, with D perhaps assigned TRBD1 or TRBD2 (5 bases each). The CDR3 covers 15 residues. With 0 bases removed from V and 5 bases from J, the gap between germline ends came to 14 bases. Germline CDR1 SGDLS, CDR2 YYNGEE.

The V gene is TRBV7-8, the J gene TRBJ2-1; 9 nucleotides agree with TRBD2. This CDR3 spans 13 amino acids. CDR1 and CDR2 from the germline V gene are SGHVS and FQNEAQ. Trimming took 4 bases from V and 8 from J; bases not matched to a gene: 3. The CDR3 protein is CASSSASGDEQFF. CDR3 bases: TGTGCCAGCAGCTCTGCTAGCGGGGATGAGCAGTTCTTC. The full variable domain, completed using reference TRBV7-8 and TRBJ2-1, is GAGVSQSPRYKVAKRGQDVALRCDPISGHVSLFWYQQALGQGPEFLTYFQNEAQLDKSGLPSDRFFAERPEGSVSTLKIQRTQQEDSAVYLCASSSASGDEQFFGPGTRLTVL.

The chain is built from TRBV7-9 and TRBJ2-1; D is unresolved. V shed 0 bases and J shed 0 bases, with 12 bases lying between them. Germline V gene data show CDR1 as SEHNR and CDR2 as FQNEAQ (reference sequence). The CDR3 has 17 amino acids. CDR3 sequence reads: CASSLAVRPSSYNEQFF. For the CDR3, the DNA is TGTGCCAGCAGCTTAGCTGTGCGGCCGAGCTCCTACAATGAGCAGTTCTTC. Looking up the rest from reference TRBV7-9 and TRBJ2-1 gives the full variable domain: DTGVSQNPRHKITKRGQNVTFRCDPISEHNRLYWYRQTLGQGPEFLTYFQNEAQLEKSRLLSDRFSAERPKGSFSTLEIQRTEQGDSAMYLCASSLAVRPSSYNEQFFGPGTRLTVL.

This chain joins TRBV19 and TRBJ2-1, with TRBD2 as a possible D gene (6 bases). V dropped 3 bases and J dropped 9 bases, with 12 bases sitting between them. This CDR3 is built from 13 residues. Germline loops: CDR1 LNHDA, CDR2 SQIVND (reference sequence). The CDR3 loop is CASSMATGSEQFF. Here the CDR3 DNA reads TGTGCCAGTAGTATGGCGACCGGGAGTGAGCAGTTCTTC.

The chain is built from TRBV4-1 and TRBJ1-1; 7 nucleotides agree with TRBD1. The CDR3 has 16 amino acids. The germline V gene encodes CDR1 MGHRA and CDR2 YSYEKL. Trimming removed 1 base from V and 1 base from J; junction bases left unmatched: 6. This CDR3 is CASSQGRGQKNTEAFF. For the CDR3, the DNA is TGCGCCAGCAGCCAAGGTAGGGGACAGAAGAACACTGAAGCTTTCTTT.

A word on this clonotype: A read error may account for a junction end that differs from germline. V gene TRBV29-1 combines with J gene TRBJ1-4, with D hard to call. Per the germline V gene, CDR1 is SQVTM and CDR2 is ANQGSEA. This CDR3 is built from 15 residues. Here the CDR3 DNA reads TGCAGCGTAACCCCGGCGGCAGGACTAAATGAAAAACGGTTTTTT. Its protein is CSVTPAAGLNEKRFF.